This TCR beta chain is from a study of cytomegalovirus exposure and HLA in healthy donors. Notes on the study in general: Overall, approximately 150 TCR beta chains were annotated as cytomegalovirus-associated.

Use of 60 Vbeta and 13 Jbeta primers characterized the PCR. Produced via immunoSEQ multiplex PCR; TCRdb's table is partial and in-frame only. The sample table sets out around 210,000 clones. Comment on this clone: Its antigen remains unidentified.

Sequenced sample: PBMCs. The sequence derives from a woman aged 30 to 39 in good health and CMV-seropositive.

CDR3 sequence: CASSPHLGTTYEQYF. As DNA, the CDR3 is TGTGCCAGCAGCCCCCACCTGGGGACAACGTACGAGCAGTACTTC. The chain is built from TRBV9 and TRBJ2-7; possibly TRBD1 for D (6 bases). V was shortened by 4 bases and J by 4 bases, with 18 bases between the two germline ends. This CDR3 is built from 15 residues. Germline CDR1 is SGDLS and CDR2 is YYNGEE.